The rows below give T cell receptor beta chains drawn from one sample of a study of cytomegalovirus exposure and HLA in healthy donors. TCRdb's copy holds only in-frame clones and misses some; the assay was immunoSEQ multiplex PCR. The sample has about 130,000 clones. Sequenced input: PBMCs. Source of these receptors: a man younger than 35 in good health and CMV-seronegative. The CDR3 runs from the conserved cysteine through the conserved F or W. The D gene is left open where the match is weak.

V,D,J,CDR3,DNA
TRBV7-2,-,TRBJ1-4,CASSLIATNEKLFF,TGTGCCAGCAGCCTTATCGCAACTAATGAAAAACTGTTTTTT
TRBV4-3,TRBD1,TRBJ1-5,CASAPGLQGDQPQHF,TGCGCCAGCGCCCCAGGCTTACAGGGGGATCAGCCCCAGCATTTT
TRBV7-3,TRBD2,TRBJ2-1,CASSLSVLAGGSYNEQFF,TGTGCCAGCAGCCTAAGTGTCTTAGCGGGTGGCTCCTACAATGAGCAGTTCTTC
TRBV5-1,TRBD2,TRBJ2-3,CASRVRTSGSTDTQYF,TGCGCCAGCAGGGTGAGGACTAGCGGGAGCACAGATACGCAGTATTTT
TRBV6-1,-,TRBJ1-4,CASSAQADEKLFF,TGTGCCAGCAGTGCCCAGGCCGACGAAAAACTGTTTTTT
TRBV2,-,TRBJ2-6,CASRVTGSGANVLTF,TGTGCCAGCAGGGTTACAGGGTCTGGGGCCAACGTCCTGACTTTC
TRBV5-1,TRBD1,TRBJ1-1,CASKPGQMNTEAFF,TGCGCCAGCAAACCGGGACAGATGAACACTGAAGCTTTCTTT
TRBV11-3,TRBD1,TRBJ2-5,CASSPGGWETQYF,TGTGCCAGCAGCCCAGGGGGATGGGAGACCCAGTACTTC
TRBV6-5,TRBD1,TRBJ2-7,CASGGQGFYEQYF,TGTGCCAGCGGGGGACAGGGTTTTTACGAGCAGTACTTC
TRBV7-7,-,TRBJ2-2,CASSINSMRTGELFF,TGTGCCAGCAGCATCAACTCTATGCGGACCGGGGAGCTGTTTTTT
TRBV15,TRBD1,TRBJ1-4,CATSRSTGGGEEKLFF,TGTGCCACCAGCAGAAGCACAGGGGGCGGTGAGGAAAAACTGTTTTTT
TRBV27,-,TRBJ1-5,CASSPPGRRNQPQHF,TGTGCCAGCAGCCCCCCGGGTCGACGCAATCAGCCCCAGCATTTT
TRBV23-1,-,TRBJ2-1,CASSQSAVIRCEGDNEQFF,TGCGCCAGCAGTCAATCAGCGGTGATCCGATGTGAAGGAGACAATGAGCAGTTCTTC
TRBV5-4,-,TRBJ1-2,CASSGRGPEGYTF,TGTGCCAGCAGCGGCCGCGGTCCGGAGGGCTACACCTTC
TRBV27,-,TRBJ1-5,CASRTDKDNQPQHF,TGTGCCAGTAGGACTGACAAAGATAATCAGCCCCAGCATTTT
TRBV28,-,TRBJ1-3,CASSPNRNTIYF,TGTGCCAGCAGCCCAAACAGAAACACCATATATTTT
TRBV15,TRBD1,TRBJ1-2,CATSLDRGSRGYTF,TGTGCCACCAGCTTGGACAGGGGGTCTCGTGGCTACACCTTC
TRBV7-9,TRBD2,TRBJ2-1,CASTMTSGGASYNEQFF,TGTGCCAGCACCATGACTAGCGGGGGGGCCTCGTATAATGAGCAGTTCTTC
TRBV28,-,TRBJ2-7,CEAGDSYEQYF,TGTGAAGCCGGGGATTCCTACGAGCAGTACTTC
TRBV29-1,TRBD1,TRBJ2-5,CSALGQGLGTEPTQYF,TGCAGCGCCCTGGGACAGGGCCTAGGGACGGAGCCTACCCAGTACTTC
TRBV7-3,TRBD1,TRBJ2-2,CASRRQGDTGELFF,TGTGCCAGCAGGAGACAGGGAGACACCGGGGAGCTGTTTTTT
TRBV27,-,TRBJ2-5,CASTKGYETQYF,TGTGCCAGCACGAAGGGGTACGAGACCCAGTACTTC
TRBV19,TRBD1,TRBJ1-5,CASSTSGTDKQPQHF,TGTGCCAGTAGTACGTCCGGGACAGATAAACAGCCCCAGCATTTT
TRBV9,-,TRBJ2-2,CASSVTGLNTGELFF,TGTGCCAGCAGCGTCACAGGGTTGAACACCGGGGAGCTGTTTTTT
TRBV11-3,-,TRBJ2-7,CASSNFFRRQTRYEQYF,TGTGCCAGCAGCAATTTCTTTCGGAGGCAAACCAGATACGAGCAGTACTTC
TRBV18,-,TRBJ2-7,CASSPRTDSYEQYF,TGTGCCAGCTCACCCCGGACAGACTCCTACGAGCAGTACTTC
TRBV28,TRBD2,TRBJ2-2,CASSLWRLAGGPGELFF,TGTGCCAGCAGTTTATGGCGACTAGCGGGAGGCCCCGGGGAGCTGTTTTTT
TRBV15,-,TRBJ2-7,CATSRDKGPYEQYF,TGTGCCACCAGCAGAGATAAGGGGCCCTACGAGCAGTACTTC
TRBV5-1,TRBD1,TRBJ1-1,CASSLGQGGTEAFF,TGCGCCAGCAGCTTAGGACAGGGTGGCACTGAAGCTTTCTTT
TRBV14,-,TRBJ2-7,CASREQGNHEQYF,TGTGCCAGCAGAGAGCAGGGGAACCACGAGCAGTACTTC
TRBV29-1,TRBD2,TRBJ2-7,CSVVWGTIYEQYF,TGCAGCGTTGTGTGGGGGACTATCTACGAGCAGTACTTC
TRBV25-1,TRBD1,TRBJ2-3,CASSQDRAMTDTQYF,TGTGCCAGCAGTCAAGACAGGGCTATGACAGATACGCAGTATTTT
TRBV5-1,-,TRBJ2-1,CASSATGGSIYEQFF,TGCGCCAGCAGCGCAACGGGGGGCAGTATCTATGAGCAGTTCTTC
TRBV2,TRBD1,TRBJ1-5,CASSGTGVGNQPQHF,TGTGCCAGCAGCGGTACAGGGGTGGGCAATCAGCCCCAGCATTTT
TRBV19,-,TRBJ1-2,CASSAQGSRYTF,TGTGCCAGTAGTGCTCAGGGTAGTCGCTACACCTTC
TRBV7-9,-,TRBJ2-2,CASSPQGTGELFF,TGTGCCAGCAGCCCCCAGGGCACCGGGGAGCTGTTTTTT
TRBV7-9,-,TRBJ2-1,CASSFNQGRNEQFF,TGTGCCAGCAGCTTTAATCAGGGTAGAAATGAGCAGTTCTTC
TRBV27,TRBD1,TRBJ2-7,CASRPNPGTAYEQYF,TGTGCCAGCAGACCAAACCCAGGGACAGCCTACGAGCAGTACTTC
TRBV27,-,TRBJ2-7,CASLRPGQWGEQYF,TGTGCCAGTCTCCGACCGGGCCAATGGGGCGAGCAGTACTTC
TRBV6-1,TRBD1,TRBJ2-7,CASSGGDRSSYEQYF,TGTGCCAGCAGTGGAGGGGACAGGAGCTCCTACGAGCAGTACTTC
TRBV28,TRBD2,TRBJ2-5,CASSLGLAGGETQYF,TGTGCCAGCAGTTTAGGATTAGCGGGAGGAGAGACCCAGTACTTC
TRBV4-3,-,TRBJ1-2,CASSQDLPDRSNYGYTF,TGCGCCAGCAGCCAAGACCTCCCAGACAGGTCTAACTATGGCTACACCTTC
TRBV2,-,TRBJ2-5,CASKGRDSQETQYF,TGTGCCAGCAAGGGCAGGGACTCCCAAGAGACCCAGTACTTC
TRBV7-3,TRBD1,TRBJ1-1,CASSLQGASTEAFF,TGTGCCAGCAGCTTACAGGGGGCCTCCACTGAAGCTTTCTTT
TRBV7-7,-,TRBJ2-3,CASSLGTSSDTQYF,TGTGCTAGCAGCTTAGGCACTAGCTCAGATACGCAGTATTTT
TRBV5-4,-,TRBJ1-3,CASSLSGGNTIYF,TGTGCCAGCAGCTTGTCCGGGGGAAACACCATATATTTT
TRBV6-4,-,TRBJ2-3,CASSDSLRTDFSTDTQYF,TGTGCCAGCAGTGACTCGCTTCGAACAGATTTTTCCACAGATACGCAGTATTTT
TRBV5-4,TRBD1,TRBJ1-2,CASRRTGMNGYTF,TGTGCCAGCAGGCGGACAGGGATGAATGGCTACACCTTC
TRBV5-1,-,TRBJ2-6,CASSLGSSGANVLTF,TGCGCCAGCAGCTTGGGGAGCTCTGGGGCCAACGTCCTGACTTTC
TRBV7-2,TRBD1,TRBJ2-3,CASSGPGTATWYTQYF,TGTGCCAGCAGCGGTCCCGGGACAGCCACCTGGTATACGCAGTATTTT
TRBV6-5,-,TRBJ2-7,CASSHRRGDYEQYF,TGTGCCAGCAGTCATAGACGGGGAGACTACGAGCAGTACTTC
TRBV27,-,TRBJ1-5,CASGVKGDQPQHF,TGTGCCAGCGGGGTCAAGGGAGATCAGCCCCAGCATTTT
TRBV2,TRBD1,TRBJ2-1,CASEDGTGKLNEQFF,TGTGCCAGCGAGGACGGGACAGGGAAATTAAATGAGCAGTTCTTC